Shown below are 20 T cell receptor beta chains from a single sample sequenced in a study of T cells in Graves' hyperthyroidism and ophthalmopathy. Amplification of TCR beta CDR3 regions was performed using RNA transcripts as template. HTBI primers drove first-round RT-PCR of the TCR CDR3. Each CDR3 protein gets one entry after TCRdb re-called the multiplex PCR reads with MiXCR. The top ten hold 25% to 30% of the sample, which has some 500,000 distinct CDR3 sequences, about 16% seen once. The sequencing sample was made of blood. The receptors come from a woman aged 30 to 39 with Graves' ophthalmopathy.

The table lists this clonotype with a few counts. The chain links TRBV29-1 to TRBJ1-1; the D is unclear. CDR1 and CDR2 from the germline V gene are SQVTM and ANQGSEA. V lost 7 bases and J lost 1, with 13 bases in between. CDR3 length equals 13 residues. For the CDR3, the DNA is TGCAGCGCTTGGACTCCCCCGAACACTGAAGCTTTCTTT. Protein sequence: CSAWTPPNTEAFF.

This clonotype was detected many times. V usage is TRBV5-4 and J usage is TRBJ1-2; D is ambiguous. Trimming took 1 base from V and 5 from J, leaving 9 bases between them. The germline V gene encodes CDR1 SGHNT and CDR2 YYREEE (reference sequence). The CDR3 has 13 amino acids. The chain's CDR3 is CASSLTAAYGYTF. DNA of the CDR3: TGTGCCAGCAGCTTGACGGCAGCTTATGGCTACACCTTC.

This clonotype was observed a few times. The CDR3 DNA sequence: TGCGCCAGCAGCCAAAAAGTTGCAGGGCTGAACACCGGGGAGCTGTTTTTT. Translated, it gives CASSQKVAGLNTGELFF. This chain joins TRBV4-1 and TRBJ2-2; D is perhaps TRBD1 (5 bases). From germline, CDR1 is MGHRA and CDR2 YSYEKL. V was cut by 2 bases and J by 1 base, with 14 bases left in between. This CDR3 has 17 residues.

The V and J genes are TRBV14 and TRBJ2-7; D gene ambiguous. Trimming took 2 bases from V and 5 from J, leaving 13 bases between them. The CDR3 is 14 residues long. Germline V CDR1 and CDR2: SGHDN, FVKESK. The CDR3 DNA reads as TGTGCCAGCAGCCAAATGGGCCAGTCCCACGAGCAGTACTTC. Translating gives CASSQMGQSHEQYF.

This clonotype was seen repeatedly, ten times or more. The rearrangement joins TRBV6-2 or TRBV6-3 to TRBJ2-7, with 7 bases aligning to TRBD1. J gave up 5 bases and V 2 bases, and 9 bases lay outside the gene matches. CDR3 length: 15 amino acids. Germline lookup yields CDR1 MNHEY and CDR2 SVGEGT. For the CDR3, the DNA is TGTGCCAGCAGTTACCCCCGGGACAGTAGCGACGAGCAGTACTTC. Translated: CASSYPRDSSDEQYF.

This clonotype was counted a few times. This chain links TRBV19 with TRBJ2-2; 12 bases match TRBD2. Trimming removed 7 bases from V and 6 bases from J; junction bases left unmatched: 9. Germline lookup yields CDR1 LNHDA and CDR2 SQIVND (reference sequence). The CDR3 length is 16 residues. CDR3 DNA sequence: TGTGCCAGTACCCCAACCGGGACTAGCGGGTCCGGGGAGCTGTTTTTT. This encodes CASTPTGTSGSGELFF. The variable domain in full, completed from reference TRBV19 and TRBJ2-2, reads DGGITQSPKYLFRKEGQNVTLSCEQNLNHDAMYWYRQDPGQGLRLIYYSQIVNDFQKGDIAEGYSVSREKKESFPLTVTSAQKNPTAFYLCASTPTGTSGSGELFFGEGSRLTVL.

This rearrangement joins TRBV28 to TRBJ1-5; unclear D gene. The length of the CDR3 is 16 residues. Germline V gene lookup returns CDR1 MDHEN and CDR2 SYDVKM. Trimming removed 1 base from V and 0 bases from J, with 10 bases in between. CDR3 residues: CASSLFGEISNQPQHF. The CDR3, as DNA: TGTGCCAGCAGTTTATTTGGGGAAATTAGCAATCAGCCCCAGCATTTT.

The chain links TRBV19 to TRBJ2-7, with 9 bases identical to TRBD2. CDR1 LNHDA and CDR2 SQIVND come from the germline V gene (reference sequence). V shed 5 bases and J 6 bases; nucleotides not matched to a gene: 11. There are 15 residues in the CDR3. The CDR3 nucleotides are TGTGCCAGTAGTCCGATTAATAGCGGGAGCACCGAGCAGTACTTC. Its translation: CASSPINSGSTEQYF. Drawing the rest from reference TRBV19 and TRBJ2-7, the complete variable domain is DGGITQSPKYLFRKEGQNVTLSCEQNLNHDAMYWYRQDPGQGLRLIYYSQIVNDFQKGDIAEGYSVSREKKESFPLTVTSAQKNPTAFYLCASSPINSGSTEQYFGPGTRLTVT.

The rearrangement links TRBV9 to TRBJ2-1; tentatively, D is TRBD1 (6 bases). The CDR3 loop spans 15 amino acids. Trimming removed 3 bases at V and 2 bases at J, with 12 bases between. Germline V gene data show CDR1 as SGDLS and CDR2 as YYNGEE. The CDR3 here is CASSAGTPTYNEQFF. In DNA form, the CDR3 reads TGTGCCAGCAGCGCCGGGACACCCACCTACAATGAGCAGTTCTTC.

The rearrangement joins TRBV20-1 to TRBJ2-7, with unresolved D. Looked up from germline, CDR1 is DFQATT and CDR2 is SNEGSKA (reference sequence). CDR3 size: 13 residues. CDR3 nucleotide sequence: TGCAGCCCAGAAGGGCCCAGCTCCTACGAGCAGTACTTC. It codes for CSPEGPSSYEQYF.

In this sample, this clonotype turned up a few times. The rearrangement joins TRBV7-2 to TRBJ2-7; D gene ambiguous. The V and J ends lost 9 bases and 4 bases respectively, with 19 bases between them. The CDR3 runs to 14 residues. Germline V gene data show CDR1 as SGHTA and CDR2 as FQGNSA. The CDR3 loop reads CASSIGPPVYEQYF. In nucleotides, the CDR3 is TGTGCCAGTAGTATCGGCCCCCCGGTTTACGAGCAGTACTTC.

This clonotype was seen a handful of times. The chain has TRBV12-3 or TRBV12-4 and TRBJ2-7, with 9 bases fitting TRBD1. The CDR3 runs 16 residues. J gave up 3 bases and V 0 bases, and 6 bases lay outside the gene matches. The CDR3 protein is CASSLASGTGFYEQYF. In DNA form, the CDR3 reads TGTGCCAGCAGTTTAGCCTCCGGGACAGGGTTCTACGAGCAGTACTTC.

This clonotype has ten or more counts. V and J are TRBV28 and TRBJ2-7; 7 bases agree with TRBD1. Trimming took 7 bases from V and 3 from J; bases not matched to a gene: 12. Per germline, CDR1 MDHEN and CDR2 SYDVKM. CDR3 length: 15 amino acids. In nucleotides, the CDR3 is TGTGCCAGCAAGGCTCCCGGGACAGTAGGCTACGAGCAGTACTTC. It codes for CASKAPGTVGYEQYF.

This clonotype was counted at least ten times. The J gene is TRBJ1-4, the V gene TRBV2, with 7 bases lining up with TRBD1. CDR1 is SNHLY, CDR2 FYNNEI, per germline. This CDR3 comprises 14 residues. The ends lost 6 bases at V and 4 bases at J; junction bases unmatched: 5. CDR3 DNA: TGTGCCAGCAGGAGGACAGGCGGTAATGAAAAACTGTTTTTT. It yields the protein CASRRTGGNEKLFF.

This clonotype was counted many times. V usage is TRBV20-1 and J usage is TRBJ2-2, with 7 positions matching TRBD2. Trimming removed 3 bases from V and 0 bases from J; junction bases left unmatched: 4. This CDR3 is 15 amino acids long. Germline values: CDR1 DFQATT, CDR2 SNEGSKA (reference sequence). This CDR3 is CSASRGRSNTGELFF. CDR3 DNA: TGCAGTGCTAGTCGCGGGAGATCGAACACCGGGGAGCTGTTTTTT.

There are many counts of this clonotype. The rearrangement joins TRBV28 to TRBJ2-1, with D unresolved. The V gene's germline CDR1 is MDHEN and CDR2 SYDVKM. The CDR3 runs to 12 residues. V was trimmed by 2 bases and J by 9 bases, leaving 8 bases between them. CDR3 in amino acids: CASSLGIPEQFF. CDR3 bases: TGTGCCAGCAGTTTAGGGATCCCTGAGCAGTTCTTC.

The CDR3 region has the DNA TGCAGTCTTAACCTGGACAGGGGAAAGACCCAGTACTTC. It translates to CSLNLDRGKTQYF. V usage is TRBV20-1 and J usage is TRBJ2-5, with 9 bases lining up with TRBD1. With V trimmed by 8 bases and J by 6 bases, 10 bases remained unmatched. In germline, CDR1 is DFQATT, CDR2 SNEGSKA (reference sequence). The CDR3 covers 13 residues.

The chain has TRBV3-1 and TRBJ2-3; no firm D call. With 0 bases removed from V and 4 bases from J, the gap between germline ends came to 8 bases. The CDR3 runs to 14 residues. Germline loops: CDR1 LGHDT, CDR2 YNNKEL (reference sequence). CDR3 bases: TGTGCCAGCAGCCAAGATTTAACGGCAGATACGCAGTATTTT. Amino acid sequence: CASSQDLTADTQYF.

This clonotype was detected only a few times. The CDR3 DNA sequence: TGTGCCAGCCTACCCGTAGCGGGAGCGACAGATACGCAGTATTTT. Its protein product is CASLPVAGATDTQYF. The chain is built from TRBV6-1 and TRBJ2-3; 9 bases are a match to TRBD2. The CDR3 is made up of 15 amino acids. The V gene's germline CDR1 is MNHNS and CDR2 SASEGT. Germline trimming cut 8 bases from V and 3 bases from J; bases unmatched to any gene: 9.

J is TRBJ2-5 and V is TRBV2, with no clear D. This CDR3 comprises 12 residues. CDR1 and CDR2 (germline): SNHLY, FYNNEI. V was pared by 8 bases and J by 7 bases, with 14 bases between. CDR3 nucleotides: TGTGCCAGCTGTTACCGGACGGGGACCCAGTACTTC. It specifies CASCYRTGTQYF. Complete variable domain (other parts from reference TRBV2 and TRBJ2-5): EPEVTQTPSHQVTQMGQEVILRCVPISNHLYFYWYRQILGQKVEFLVSFYNNEISEKSEIFDDQFSVERPDGSNFTLKIRSTKLEDSAMYFCASCYRTGTQYFGPGTRLLVL.